Presented here are 20 T cell receptor beta chains from one specimen sequenced in a study of T cell responses to AZD1222 COVID-19 vaccine. The protocol was immunoSEQ multiplex PCR, while the TCRdb copy is restricted to in-frame clones and leaves out a portion. The sample carries 90,000 to 130,000 clones, approximately 90% recorded once. The sample in question was peripheral blood, obtained 28 days after the second AZD1222 dose. These receptors all stem from an adult who received the AZD1222 COVID-19 vaccine.

The genes are TRBV10-3 and TRBJ1-1; 10 bases fit TRBD1. In germline, CDR1 is ENHRY, CDR2 SYGVKD. The CDR3 has 14 amino acids. V was pared by 5 bases and J by 6 bases, with 6 bases of the junction left unmatched. The CDR3 sequence is CAISTGTGASEAFF. The CDR3 bases are TGTGCCATCAGTACCGGGACAGGGGCCTCTGAAGCTTTCTTT.

The chain links TRBV7-8 to TRBJ1-1; D not resolved. V lost 1 base, J lost 11 bases, and 11 bases lay in between. The CDR3 is 12 amino acids. CDR1 is SGHVS, CDR2 FQNEAQ, per germline. The chain's CDR3 is CASSLGRAVAFF. DNA for the CDR3: TGTGCCAGCAGCTTAGGAAGGGCGGTGGCTTTCTTT.

The CDR3 DNA reads as TGTGCCAGCAGTTTATATGCTTTGGTCAGCAACACTGAAGCTTTCTTT. This sequence encodes CASSLYALVSNTEAFF. The J gene is TRBJ1-1, the V gene TRBV27; no reliable D call. The V end lost 1 base, the J end lost 2 bases, and 14 bases lay between the germline ends. The CDR3 extends over 16 amino acids. Germline-derived CDR1 and CDR2 are MNHEY and SMNVEV (reference sequence).

This chain links TRBV18 with TRBJ2-7; the D gene is possibly TRBD1 (6 bases). This CDR3 is 16 amino acids long. V lost 1 base and J lost 2, with 15 bases in between. Germline loops: CDR1 KGHSH, CDR2 LQKENI. The CDR3 region has the DNA TGTGCCAGCTCACCACAGAACAGGGTGTATACCTACGAGCAGTACTTC. Its translation: CASSPQNRVYTYEQYF. The variable domain in full, with the rest retrieved from reference TRBV18 and TRBJ2-7, is NAGVMQNPRHLVRRRGQEARLRCSPMKGHSHVYWYRQLPEEGLKFMVYLQKENIIDESGMPKERFSAEFPKEGPSILRIQQVVRGDSAAYFCASSPQNRVYTYEQYFGPGTRLTVT.

The rearrangement joins TRBV10-3 to TRBJ2-3, with D uncertain. The germline CDR1 and CDR2 sequences are ENHRY and SYGVKD. The CDR3 has 13 residues. The V gene lost 6 bases and the J gene lost 6 bases, with 13 bases spanning the gap. This chain's CDR3 is CAIRPMVVDTQYF. The CDR3, as DNA: TGTGCCATCAGGCCCATGGTTGTTGATACGCAGTATTTT.

V gene TRBV27 combines with J gene TRBJ1-4; TRBD1 agrees at 10 bases. CDR1 and CDR2 (germline): MNHEY, SMNVEV (reference sequence). This CDR3 is 19 amino acids long. Germline trimming cut 1 base from V and 0 bases from J; bases unmatched to any gene: 8. CDR3 protein: CASSLFGGTGVATNEKLFF. DNA of the CDR3: TGTGCCAGCAGTTTATTCGGGGGGACAGGGGTGGCAACTAATGAAAAACTGTTTTTT.

The chain joins TRBV5-1 to TRBJ2-7, with D hard to call. V dropped 2 bases and J dropped 3 bases, with 12 bases sitting between them. Germline CDR1 reads SGHRS; CDR2 reads YFSETQ. The CDR3 has 14 amino acids. As DNA, the CDR3 is TGCGCCAGCAGCTTAACTGGACCCCGCTACGAGCAGTACTTC. Protein: CASSLTGPRYEQYF. The full variable domain, its missing parts supplied by reference TRBV5-1 and TRBJ2-7, is KAGVTQTPRYLIKTRGQQVTLSCSPISGHRSVSWYQQTPGQGLQFLFEYFSETQRNKGNFPGRFSGRQFSNSRSEMNVSTLELGDSALYLCASSLTGPRYEQYFGPGTRLTVT.

This chain connects TRBV7-9 to TRBJ1-2; D uncertain. The ends were cut back, 3 bases at V and 6 bases at J, with 14 bases in the middle. The CDR3 extends over 14 amino acids. Germline V gene data show CDR1 as SEHNR and CDR2 as FQNEAQ (reference sequence). DNA of the CDR3: TGTGCCAGCAGCTTTCGGTTGATTCAGGATGGCTACACCTTC. It encodes CASSFRLIQDGYTF.

This chain connects TRBV19 to TRBJ1-1, with unresolved D. Looked up from germline, CDR1 is LNHDA and CDR2 is SQIVND (reference sequence). The CDR3 has 15 amino acids. The V end lost 5 bases, the J end lost 0 bases, and 13 bases lay between the germline ends. CDR3 loop: CASSPWGTMNTEAFF. In DNA, the CDR3 is TGTGCCAGTAGTCCCTGGGGTACCATGAACACTGAAGCTTTCTTT.

The chain recombines TRBV7-2 with TRBJ2-7; TRBD2 matches at 11 bases. Germline CDR1 and CDR2: SGHTA and FQGNSA. V was pared by 6 bases and J by 0 bases, with 4 bases of the junction left unmatched. The CDR3 runs 15 residues. This CDR3 is CASSLLAGGSYEQYF. CDR3 nucleotides: TGTGCCAGCAGTCTTCTAGCGGGGGGCTCCTACGAGCAGTACTTC. Full variable domain (outside the CDR3, taken from reference TRBV7-2 and TRBJ2-7): GAGVSQSPSNKVTEKGKDVELRCDPISGHTALYWYRQSLGQGLEFLIYFQGNSAPDKSGLPSDRFSAERTGGSVSTLTIQRTQQEDSAVYLCASSLLAGGSYEQYFGPGTRLTVT.

The V call is TRBV5-4, the J call TRBJ1-2; D gene uncertain. V gave up 4 bases and J gave up 1 base, with 8 bases separating them. The CDR3 totals 13 residues. CDR1 and CDR2 (germline): SGHNT, YYREEE (reference sequence). Here the CDR3 reads CASSQTGNYGYTF. The DNA for the CDR3 is TGTGCCAGCAGCCAGACGGGTAACTATGGCTACACCTTC. Variable domain in full (rest from reference TRBV5-4 and TRBJ1-2): ETGVTQSPTHLIKTRGQQVTLRCSSQSGHNTVSWYQQALGQGPQFIFQYYREEENGRGNFPPRFSGLQFPNYSSELNVNALELDDSALYLCASSQTGNYGYTFGSGTRLTVV.

This clone has only one observation. The genes are TRBV12-2 and TRBJ1-1; the table's D call, TRBD1, was not checked against the DNA. TRBV12-2 is annotated as a pseudogene. The CDR3 consists of 14 residues. The chain's CDR3 is CASRNSRGRTEAFF. CDR3 bases: TGTGCAAGTCGCAACAGCAGGGGGCGGACTGAAGCTTTCTTT.

The chain joins TRBV4-1 to TRBJ1-1; D not resolved. CDR1 MGHRA and CDR2 YSYEKL come from the germline V gene. V lost 8 bases and J lost 2, with 12 bases in between. The CDR3 extends over 13 amino acids. The CDR3 spells CASRRLSNTEAFF. CDR3 coding DNA: TGCGCCAGCCGCCGCCTTTCTAACACTGAAGCTTTCTTT.

The rearrangement uses TRBV5-3 and TRBJ1-5, with D perhaps matching TRBD1 (6 bases). TRBV5-3 is an ORF; its function is uncertain. The CDR3 runs 20 residues. The germline V and J ends were trimmed by 1 base and 0 bases, with 23 bases remaining between them. The CDR3 sequence is CARSLRGIDDPFYSNQPQHF. The DNA of the CDR3 is TGTGCCAGAAGCTTGAGGGGGATCGATGACCCGTTTTATAGCAATCAGCCCCAGCATTTT.

The V call is TRBV10-3, the J call TRBJ1-1; D may be TRBD1 (5 bases). The length of the CDR3 is 15 residues. Trimming cost V 6 bases and J 5 bases, with 19 bases left between them. CDR1 and CDR2 from the germline V gene are ENHRY and SYGVKD. The chain's CDR3 is CAISQLQGGKTEAFF. The DNA for the CDR3 is TGTGCCATCAGCCAACTTCAGGGAGGGAAGACTGAAGCTTTCTTT.

The chain combines TRBV23-1 with TRBJ1-2, with D maybe TRBD1 (5 bases). TRBV23-1 is placed among ORFs of uncertain function. The CDR3 is 14 amino acids. Trimming took off 0 bases at V and 5 bases at J, with 10 bases between the two ends. CDR3 sequence reads: CASSQSYRRYGYTF. The CDR3, as DNA: TGCGCCAGCAGTCAATCTTACAGGAGATATGGCTACACCTTC.

V gene TRBV6-2 or TRBV6-3 combines with J gene TRBJ1-2, with unresolved D. The ends were cut back, 4 bases at V and 5 bases at J, with 14 bases in the middle. There are 14 residues in the CDR3. Germline CDR1 and CDR2: MNHEY and SVGEGT. The CDR3 loop is CASSLSWRAYGYTF. For the CDR3, the DNA is TGTGCCAGCAGTTTGTCGTGGAGGGCGTATGGCTACACCTTC.

This clone was counted between two and nine times. V is TRBV9 and J is TRBJ2-5; D is tentatively TRBD1 or TRBD2 (5 bases each). In germline, CDR1 is SGDLS, CDR2 YYNGEE. This CDR3 is 18 amino acids long. Trimming stripped 4 bases from V and 0 bases from J, with 22 bases between. This CDR3 reads CASSLTSRARDHQETQYF. In nucleotides, the CDR3 is TGTGCCAGCAGCTTAACCAGCCGAGCCCGGGACCACCAAGAGACCCAGTACTTC. Complete variable domain (other parts from reference TRBV9 and TRBJ2-5): DSGVTQTPKHLITATGQRVTLRCSPRSGDLSVYWYQQSLDQGLQFLIQYYNGEERAKGNILERFSAQQFPDLHSELNLSSLELGDSALYFCASSLTSRARDHQETQYFGPGTRLLVL.

The V and J genes are TRBV13 and TRBJ1-1, with TRBD1 matching over 7 bases. Trimming removed 2 bases from V and 7 bases from J; junction bases left unmatched: 7. The CDR3 sequence is 14 residues long. The germline gives CDR1 PRHDT, CDR2 FYEKMQ (reference sequence). The CDR3 DNA sequence: TGTGCCAGCAGCTTAATAGACAGGGACCTTGAAGCTTTCTTT. Its translation: CASSLIDRDLEAFF.

The V gene is TRBV30, the J gene TRBJ1-2; tentatively, D is TRBD1 (5 bases). Trimming left V 1 base short and J 4 bases short, with 16 bases between. The CDR3 is 15 residues long. The germline V gene encodes CDR1 GTSNPN and CDR2 SVGIG (reference sequence). In DNA, the CDR3 is TGTGCCTGGAGTGCAATTATGGCGGGACCCTATGGCTACACCTTC. This translates into CAWSAIMAGPYGYTF.